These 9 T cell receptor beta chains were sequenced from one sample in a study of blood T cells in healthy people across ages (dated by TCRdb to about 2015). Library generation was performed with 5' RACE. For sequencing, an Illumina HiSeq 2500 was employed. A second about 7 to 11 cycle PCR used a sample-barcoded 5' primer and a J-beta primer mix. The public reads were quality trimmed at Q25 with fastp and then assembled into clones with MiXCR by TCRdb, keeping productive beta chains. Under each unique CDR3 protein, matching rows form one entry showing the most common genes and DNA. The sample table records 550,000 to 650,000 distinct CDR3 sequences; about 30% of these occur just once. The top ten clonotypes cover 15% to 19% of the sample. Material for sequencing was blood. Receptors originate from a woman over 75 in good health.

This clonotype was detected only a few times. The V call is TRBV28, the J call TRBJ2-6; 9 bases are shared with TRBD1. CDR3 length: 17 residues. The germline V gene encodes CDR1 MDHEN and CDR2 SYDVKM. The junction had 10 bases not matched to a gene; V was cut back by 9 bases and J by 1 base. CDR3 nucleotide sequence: TGTGCCAGTAACAGGGGGCGATCTGTTTCTGGGGCCAACGTCCTGACTTTC. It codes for CASNRGRSVSGANVLTF. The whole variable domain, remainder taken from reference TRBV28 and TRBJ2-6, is DVKVTQSSRYLVKRTGEKVFLECVQDMDHENMFWYRQDPGLGLRLIYFSYDVKMKEKGDIPEGYSVSREKKERFSLILESASTNQTSMYLCASNRGRSVSGANVLTFGAGSRLTVL.

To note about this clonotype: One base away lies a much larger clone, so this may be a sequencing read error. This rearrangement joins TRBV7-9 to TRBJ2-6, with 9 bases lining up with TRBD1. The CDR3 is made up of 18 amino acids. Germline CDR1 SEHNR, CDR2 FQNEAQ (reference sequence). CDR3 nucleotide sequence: TGTGCCAGCAGCAAGGCAGGGACAGGGATCTCTGGGGCCAACGTCCGGACTTTC. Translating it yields CASSKAGTGISGANVRTF.

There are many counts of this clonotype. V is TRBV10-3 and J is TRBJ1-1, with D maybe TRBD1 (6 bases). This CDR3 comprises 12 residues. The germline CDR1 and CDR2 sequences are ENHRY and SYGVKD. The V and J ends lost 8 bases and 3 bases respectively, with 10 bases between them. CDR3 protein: CAIGRGDTEAFF. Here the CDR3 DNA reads TGTGCCATCGGTAGGGGGGACACTGAAGCTTTCTTT.

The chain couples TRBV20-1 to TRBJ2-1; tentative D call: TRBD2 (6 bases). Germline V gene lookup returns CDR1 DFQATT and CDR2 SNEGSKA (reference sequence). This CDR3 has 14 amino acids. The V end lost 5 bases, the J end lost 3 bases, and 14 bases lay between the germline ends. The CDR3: CSAPRGSGYNEQFF. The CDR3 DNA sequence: TGCAGTGCTCCCAGAGGTAGCGGCTACAATGAGCAGTTCTTC.

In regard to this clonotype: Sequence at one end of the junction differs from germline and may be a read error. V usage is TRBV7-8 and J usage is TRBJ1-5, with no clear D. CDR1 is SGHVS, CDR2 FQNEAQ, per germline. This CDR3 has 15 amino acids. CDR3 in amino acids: CASGFGPKGNQPQHF. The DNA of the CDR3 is TGTGCCAGCGGCTTCGGCCCGAAGGGCAATCAGCCCCAGCATTTT.

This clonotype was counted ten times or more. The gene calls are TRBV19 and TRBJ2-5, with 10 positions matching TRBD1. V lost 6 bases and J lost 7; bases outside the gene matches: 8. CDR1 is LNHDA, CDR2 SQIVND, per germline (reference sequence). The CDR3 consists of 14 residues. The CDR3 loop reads CASSVPGQGMTQYF. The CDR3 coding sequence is TGTGCCAGTAGCGTCCCGGGACAGGGGATGACCCAGTACTTC.

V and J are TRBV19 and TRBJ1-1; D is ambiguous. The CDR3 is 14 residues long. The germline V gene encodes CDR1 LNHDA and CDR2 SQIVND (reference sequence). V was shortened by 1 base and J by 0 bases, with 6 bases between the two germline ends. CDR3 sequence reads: CASSIGIMNTEAFF. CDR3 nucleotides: TGTGCCAGTAGTATAGGGATCATGAACACTGAAGCTTTCTTT.

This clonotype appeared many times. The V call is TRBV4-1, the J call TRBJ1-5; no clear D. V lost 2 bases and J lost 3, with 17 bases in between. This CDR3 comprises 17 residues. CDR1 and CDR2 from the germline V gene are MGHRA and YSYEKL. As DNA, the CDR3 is TGCGCCAGCAGCCAAATCGAGAGCTTTACCCCCAATCAGCCCCAGCATTTT. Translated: CASSQIESFTPNQPQHF.

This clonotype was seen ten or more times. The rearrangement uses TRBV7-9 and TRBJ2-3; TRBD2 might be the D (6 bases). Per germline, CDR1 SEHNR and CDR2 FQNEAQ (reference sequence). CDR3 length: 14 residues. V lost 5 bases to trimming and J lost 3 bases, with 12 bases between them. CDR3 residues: CASSLVAETDTQYF. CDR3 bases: TGTGCCAGCAGCCTCGTAGCGGAAACAGATACGCAGTATTTT.